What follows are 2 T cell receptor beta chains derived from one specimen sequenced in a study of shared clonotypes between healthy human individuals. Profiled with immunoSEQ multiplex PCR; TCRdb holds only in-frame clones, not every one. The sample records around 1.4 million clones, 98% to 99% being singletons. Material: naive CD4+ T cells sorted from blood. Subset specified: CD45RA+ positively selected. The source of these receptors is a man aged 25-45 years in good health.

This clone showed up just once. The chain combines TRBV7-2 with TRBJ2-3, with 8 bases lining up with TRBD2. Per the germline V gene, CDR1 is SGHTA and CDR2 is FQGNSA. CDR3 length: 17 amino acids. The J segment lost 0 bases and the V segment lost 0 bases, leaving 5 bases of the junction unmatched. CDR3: CASSLAPSGSSTDTQYF. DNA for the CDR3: TGTGCCAGCAGCTTAGCTCCTAGCGGGTCCAGCACAGATACGCAGTATTTT.

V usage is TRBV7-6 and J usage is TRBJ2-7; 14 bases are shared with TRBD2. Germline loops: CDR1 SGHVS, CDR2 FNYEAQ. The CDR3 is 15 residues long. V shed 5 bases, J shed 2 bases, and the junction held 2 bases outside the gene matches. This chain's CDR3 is CASSPTSGRAYEQYF. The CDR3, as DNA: TGTGCCAGCAGCCCGACTAGCGGGAGGGCCTACGAGCAGTACTTC. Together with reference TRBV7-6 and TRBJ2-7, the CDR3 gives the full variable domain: GAGVSQSPRYKVTKRGQDVALRCDPISGHVSLYWYRQALGQGPEFLTYFNYEAQQDKSGLPNDRFSAERPEGSISTLTIQRTEQRDSAMYRCASSPTSGRAYEQYFGPGTRLTVT.